These 9 T cell receptor beta chains share one sample of origin, sequenced in a study of shared clonotypes between healthy human individuals (dated by TCRdb to about 2020). The library was produced with the immunoSEQ multiplex PCR assay. TCRdb limited this immuneACCESS table to in-frame rearrangements with V and J called. A share of clones is missing; checked studies link under half to unresolved V genes, and the rest is unexplained. Recorded for this sample are about 2 million clones; over 85% of them occurred a single time. Jointly, the top ten make up roughly 0.13% of the sample. Sequenced material: naive CD4+ T cells sorted from blood. The label giving this sample's cell subset or site can be read as: CD45RA+ positively selected. Source of these receptors: a man between 18 and 29 years old in good health.

There are a few counts of this clone. The chain couples TRBV28 to TRBJ1-2, with D maybe TRBD1 (5 bases). Trimming cost V 1 base and J 6 bases, with 6 bases left between them. CDR1 MDHEN and CDR2 SYDVKM come from the germline V gene. The CDR3 length is 12 residues. CDR3 amino acids: CASSLSGNGYTF. The CDR3 DNA follows: TGTGCCAGCAGTTTATCAGGGAATGGCTACACCTTC.

The V gene is TRBV4-2, the J gene TRBJ1-4; 7 nucleotides agree with TRBD1. After removal of 3 bases from V and 6 bases from J, the junction contained 4 bases not matched to a gene. The CDR3 is 14 residues long. Germline values: CDR1 LGHNA, CDR2 YNFKEQ. CDR3 residues: CASSHSRGDEKLFF. The CDR3 region has the DNA TGTGCCAGCAGCCATAGCAGGGGGGATGAAAAACTGTTTTTT.

This clone was detected only once. The chain uses TRBV10-3 and TRBJ1-1, with D possibly matching TRBD1 (6 bases). The germline V gene encodes CDR1 ENHRY and CDR2 SYGVKD. Trimming pared 7 bases from V and 10 bases from J, leaving 22 bases between. The CDR3 runs to 14 residues. As DNA, the CDR3 is TGTGCCATCAAGAATCCGGGGGGCCAACCGTCAGCTTTCTTT. It is translated as CAIKNPGGQPSAFF.

The rearrangement uses TRBV28 and TRBJ2-5, with TRBD2 matching 7 bases. CDR1 MDHEN and CDR2 SYDVKM come from the germline V gene. With 6 bases clipped from V and 1 base from J, the junction kept 5 bases outside the gene matches. CDR3 size: 14 residues. CDR3 residues: CASRKAGSQETQYF. In DNA form, the CDR3 reads TGTGCCAGCAGGAAAGCGGGGTCCCAAGAGACCCAGTACTTC.

The V and J genes are TRBV5-1 and TRBJ1-3; TRBD1 matches at 10 bases. The CDR3 spans 18 residues. Germline CDR1 reads SGHRS; CDR2 reads YFSETQ. J lost 4 bases, V lost 0 bases, and 10 bases had no gene match. The CDR3 spells CASSLAGTGVAGGNTIYF. Written as DNA, the CDR3 is TGCGCCAGCAGCTTGGCCGGGACAGGGGTTGCAGGAGGAAACACCATATATTTT.

V is TRBV7-9 and J is TRBJ1-6; D gene ambiguous. CDR1 and CDR2 (germline): SEHNR, FQNEAQ (reference sequence). This CDR3 is 13 amino acids long. V lost 5 bases, J lost 8 bases, and 10 bases lay in between. CDR3 sequence reads: CASSTGSHSPLHF. CDR3 DNA: TGTGCCAGCAGCACCGGCAGCCATTCACCCCTCCACTTT.

The rearrangement links TRBV18 to TRBJ2-7, with D uncertain. The V gene's germline CDR1 is KGHSH and CDR2 LQKENI. V lost 6 bases and J lost 0, with 15 bases in between. The CDR3 consists of 15 residues. The CDR3 is CASSETPKSSYEQYF. The CDR3 DNA reads as TGTGCCAGCTCTGAGACTCCAAAGAGCTCCTACGAGCAGTACTTC.

About this clone itself: The sample carries other DNA sequences with the same CDR3. The J gene is TRBJ2-7, the V gene TRBV5-1; 14 bases fit TRBD2. J was trimmed by 6 bases and V by 4 bases; bases with no gene match: 6. There are 15 residues in the CDR3. Germline V gene data show CDR1 as SGHRS and CDR2 as YFSETQ. The CDR3: CASSLGLAGVGEQYF. DNA of the CDR3: TGCGCCAGCAGCCTGGGACTAGCGGGAGTAGGCGAGCAGTACTTC.

J is TRBJ1-1 and V is TRBV29-1; D ambiguous. The CDR3 extends over 15 amino acids. The ends were cut back, 6 bases at V and 2 bases at J, with 19 bases in the middle. The germline gives CDR1 SQVTM, CDR2 ANQGSEA. The CDR3 DNA follows: TGCAGCGTGAGATCGACCAACAAAGGAAACACTGAAGCTTTCTTT. The encoded protein is CSVRSTNKGNTEAFF.